Detailed here is one T cell receptor (beta chain). Clones were read by immunoSEQ multiplex PCR, and TCRdb kept only the in-frame ones, dropping some. Of 150,000 to 200,000 clones listed, around 87% are singletons. This sample is drawn from a study of blood T cell repertoires in COVID-19. The CDR3 totals 14 residues. CDR1 and CDR2 from the germline V gene are SEHNR and FQNEAQ (reference sequence). The V and J ends lost 1 base and 3 bases respectively, with 7 bases between them. Sequenced sample: peripheral blood. The chain uses TRBV7-9 and TRBJ1-3; no firm D call. This TCR came from a man between 18 and 35 years old with acute or convalescent COVID-19. CDR3 nucleotide sequence: TGTGCCAGCAGCTTAGATATTAGTGGAAACACCATATATTTT. Residues: CASSLDISGNTIYF.